One and the same sample provided the 2 T cell receptor beta chains below, sequenced in a study of T cells in Graves' hyperthyroidism and ophthalmopathy. TCR beta CDR3 regions were amplified from RNA transcripts. With the HTBI primer set, the TCR CDR3 went through a first round of RT-PCR. A single record per CDR3 protein comes from TCRdb applying MiXCR to the multiplex PCR reads. The table records about 49,000 distinct CDR3 sequences, roughly 51% of them present only once. The specimen sequenced was peripheral blood or thyroid tissue (not recorded which). The source of these receptors is a man younger than 35 with Graves' hyperthyroidism.

This clonotype was counted many times. This may come from a read error, since a much larger clone is one base off. The conserved closing phenylalanine or tryptophan is absent in this CDR3, likely reflecting a read error. CDR3 protein: CSASPGAGYEQYL. The CDR3 DNA reads TGCAGTGCTAGTCCGGGGGCGGGCTACGAGCAGTACCTC. V usage is TRBV20-1 and J usage is TRBJ2-7; D possibly uses TRBD1 or TRBD2 (6 bases each). CDR1 is DFQATT, CDR2 SNEGSKA, per germline (reference sequence). There are 13 residues in the CDR3. With 3 bases removed from V and 3 bases from J, the gap between germline ends came to 12 bases.

This chain uses TRBV7-2 with TRBJ1-5; D unclear. This CDR3 has 20 residues. Germline CDR1 SGHTA, CDR2 FQGNSA. The ends were cut back, 6 bases at V and 1 base at J, with 28 bases in the middle. Here the CDR3 DNA reads TGTGCCAGCAGTTTCTCATGGGCAACGTTTCGGATTACGAGCAATCAGCCCCAGCATTTT. Translation: CASSFSWATFRITSNQPQHF.